The 13 T cell receptor beta chains reported below all come from one sample, sequenced in a study of siplizumab effects on memory and regulatory T cells. Assay used: immunoSEQ multiplex PCR; TCRdb lists only in-frame clones, some missing. The sample has some 100,000 clones, around 93% seen once. The material sequenced was non-Treg CD4+ T cells sorted from blood. These receptors all stem from a human donor in good health.

The genes are TRBV4-2 and TRBJ2-1; TRBD2 matches at 9 bases. V lost 1 base, J lost 8 bases, and 9 bases stayed unmatched. The V gene's germline CDR1 is LGHNA and CDR2 YNFKEQ. The CDR3 is made up of 16 amino acids. The CDR3 sequence: CASSQVGGGARDEQFF. The DNA for the CDR3 is TGTGCCAGCAGCCAAGTCGGCGGGGGGGCCAGGGATGAGCAGTTCTTC.

V gene TRBV2 combines with J gene TRBJ2-7; TRBD1 matches 7 bases. The CDR3 is 14 amino acids. Germline trimming cut 5 bases from V and 5 bases from J; bases unmatched to any gene: 9. Germline CDR1 is SNHLY and CDR2 is FYNNEI. DNA of the CDR3: TGTGCCAGCAGTAGACCGACAGGGACGGACGAGCAGTACTTC. It is translated as CASSRPTGTDEQYF.

This chain joins TRBV28 and TRBJ1-2, with unresolved D. V lost 2 bases and J lost 2, with 9 bases in between. CDR3 length: 14 residues. Germline V gene lookup returns CDR1 MDHEN and CDR2 SYDVKM. CDR3 nucleotide sequence: TGTGCCAGCAGTTTAGATGGCCCGAACTATGGCTACACCTTC. This sequence encodes CASSLDGPNYGYTF.

The CDR3 reads CASRRAGKPQHF. The CDR3 DNA is TGTGCCAGCAGACGCGCAGGGAAGCCCCAGCATTTT. The V call is TRBV6-5, the J call TRBJ1-5, with D possibly being TRBD1 (5 bases). Germline V gene data show CDR1 as MNHEY and CDR2 as SVGAGI. V was clipped by 6 bases and J by 8 bases, with 11 bases between them. The CDR3 runs to 12 residues.

The V gene is TRBV7-3, the J gene TRBJ2-1; TRBD2 aligns across 7 bases. Germline lookup yields CDR1 SGHTA and CDR2 FQGTGA. Trimming cost V 1 base and J 3 bases; bases outside gene matches: 3. The CDR3 runs 15 residues. The CDR3 reads CASSLSPSGYNEQFF. The CDR3 nucleotides read TGTGCCAGCAGCTTAAGTCCTAGCGGCTACAATGAGCAGTTCTTC.

The chain combines TRBV5-4 with TRBJ1-4; the match to TRBD1 covers 9 bases. Per the germline V gene, CDR1 is SGHNT and CDR2 is YYREEE (reference sequence). J was trimmed by 11 bases and V by 4 bases; bases with no gene match: 12. This CDR3 contains 15 residues. For the CDR3, the DNA is TGTGCCAGCAGCATCGACAGGGGGGTTTCGGAGAAACTGTTTTTT. Translation gives CASSIDRGVSEKLFF.

V usage is TRBV20-1 and J usage is TRBJ2-7; a possible D gene is TRBD1 (5 bases). The CDR3 totals 10 residues. Germline CDR1 is DFQATT and CDR2 is SNEGSKA (reference sequence). For the CDR3, the DNA is TGCCCGGACACCACCTACGAGCAGTACTTC. Its translation: CPDTTYEQYF.

The sample holds one count of this clone. The chain employs TRBV7-2 and TRBJ2-4; 7 bases line up with TRBD2. This CDR3 comprises 17 residues. The germline V gene has CDR1 SGHTA and CDR2 FQGNSA. With 0 bases clipped from V and 0 bases from J, the junction kept 5 bases outside the gene matches. As DNA, the CDR3 is TGTGCCAGCAGCTTAGCGTCTAGCGGAGTAGCCAAAAACATTCAGTACTTC. It is translated as CASSLASSGVAKNIQYF.

The gene calls are TRBV23-1 and TRBJ2-7; possible D gene TRBD2, 7 bases. TRBV23-1 is an open reading frame, and its role is uncertain. Trimming cost V 6 bases and J 6 bases, with 18 bases left between them. The CDR3 sequence is 14 residues long. CDR3 sequence (DNA): TGCGCCAGCAGCCGGGAGGAGGGGGTCTCCGAGCAGTACTTC. This translates into CASSREEGVSEQYF.

The gene calls are TRBV6-1 and TRBJ1-5; weak D call: TRBD1 (6 bases). The germline V and J ends were trimmed by 6 bases and 7 bases, with 16 bases remaining between them. Germline V gives CDR1 MNHNS, CDR2 SASEGT. The CDR3 consists of 14 residues. CDR3 DNA: TGTGCCAGCAGCTACAGGGTCGGTAGCCAGCCCCAGCATTTT. Translating it yields CASSYRVGSQPQHF.

V usage is TRBV11-2 and J usage is TRBJ1-3; D uncertain. Looked up from germline, CDR1 is SGHAT and CDR2 is FQNNGV. This CDR3 contains 15 residues. V lost 2 bases and J 0 bases, leaving 8 bases between the germline ends. The CDR3 DNA follows: TGTGCCAGCAGCTTATGGGAAGGCTCTGGAAACACCATATATTTT. Translation gives CASSLWEGSGNTIYF.

The J gene is TRBJ2-1, the V gene TRBV6-5; D is perhaps TRBD1 or TRBD2 (5 bases each). V dropped 2 bases and J dropped 7 bases, with 18 bases sitting between them. The CDR3 runs 16 residues. Germline CDR1 MNHEY, CDR2 SVGAGI. CDR3 nucleotides: TGTGCCAGCAGTTACCGTGAGGGGCCCCTCACTAATGAGCAGTTCTTC. This gives the protein CASSYREGPLTNEQFF.

This clone is a singleton in its sample. V and J are TRBV27 and TRBJ1-5; perhaps TRBD1 as D (5 bases). The germline V and J ends were trimmed by 6 bases and 0 bases, with 18 bases remaining between them. The CDR3 has 17 amino acids. Germline V CDR1 and CDR2: MNHEY, SMNVEV (reference sequence). The CDR3 spells CASSPGVGSPSNQPQHF. The CDR3 DNA reads as TGTGCCAGCAGCCCGGGGGTGGGGTCCCCTAGCAATCAGCCCCAGCATTTT.